These 21 T cell receptor beta chains were all obtained from the same sample, sequenced in a study of CD8 T cells in Susac syndrome. The RNA, about 0.45 to 1 ug, was put through reverse transcription using random hexamers. From the immunoSEQ multiplex PCR reads, TCRdb called clonotypes with MiXCR, one entry per CDR3 protein. The profile shows a few hundred thousand distinct CDR3 sequences, approximately 85% of them singletons. The sequencing input was CD8+ T cells from PBMCs. These receptor sequences come from a human donor with multiple sclerosis.

The rearrangement links TRBV19 to TRBJ2-1; TRBD2 matches 7 bases. V trimming: 3 bases; J trimming: 3 bases; junction bases outside the gene matches: 5. In germline, CDR1 is LNHDA, CDR2 SQIVND (reference sequence). The CDR3 runs to 15 residues. The DNA for the CDR3 is TGTGCCAGTAGTATTAAGGTAGCGGGCTACAATGAGCAGTTCTTC. Translated: CASSIKVAGYNEQFF.

The chain joins TRBV20-1 to TRBJ2-7; 7 bases are shared with TRBD1. The CDR3 loop spans 14 amino acids. The junction had 11 bases not matched to a gene; V was cut back by 6 bases and J by 3 bases. Germline assignment: CDR1 DFQATT and CDR2 SNEGSKA (reference sequence). CDR3 in amino acids: CSAEGAGDYYEQYF. CDR3 sequence (DNA): TGCAGTGCCGAGGGGGCAGGAGATTACTACGAGCAGTACTTC.

This chain links TRBV2 with TRBJ1-2; D perhaps matches TRBD1 (5 bases). Per the germline V gene, CDR1 is SNHLY and CDR2 is FYNNEI. V lost 4 bases, J lost 4 bases, and 13 bases lay in between. CDR3 size: 14 residues. CDR3 sequence (DNA): TGTGCCAGCAGTGGTGAGGGGTTGGGCTATGGCTACACCTTC. It yields the protein CASSGEGLGYGYTF.

The chain has TRBV6-1 and TRBJ1-2; possible D gene TRBD1, 6 bases. V lost 2 bases and J lost 2, with 15 bases in between. CDR1 and CDR2 (germline): MNHNS, SASEGT. CDR3 length: 16 residues. CDR3 loop: CASSERLGGWNYGYTF. In nucleotides, the CDR3 is TGTGCCAGCAGTGAAAGATTAGGGGGGTGGAACTATGGCTACACCTTC.

The chain uses TRBV14 and TRBJ1-5; 9 positions agree with TRBD1. J gave up 6 bases and V 1 base, and 4 bases lay outside the gene matches. Germline V gene data show CDR1 as SGHDN and CDR2 as FVKESK. This CDR3 is 15 amino acids long. CDR3 nucleotide sequence: TGTGCCAGCAGCCAAGGGACAGGGGAGGCTCAGCCCCAGCATTTT. It yields the protein CASSQGTGEAQPQHF.

The rearrangement links TRBV6-1 to TRBJ2-3; TRBD2 might be the D (5 bases). V lost 4 bases, J lost 2 bases, and 16 bases lay in between. The CDR3 contains 16 residues. The V gene's germline CDR1 is MNHNS and CDR2 SASEGT. DNA of the CDR3: TGTGCCAGCAGTGGGACTCTCTATGGGGTCACAGATACGCAGTATTTT. The encoded protein is CASSGTLYGVTDTQYF.

This rearrangement joins TRBV25-1 to TRBJ1-2; 10 bases fit TRBD1. Germline CDR1 MGHDK, CDR2 SYGVNS. V shed 6 bases, J shed 8 bases, and the junction held 6 bases outside the gene matches. The CDR3 loop spans 13 amino acids. CDR3 in DNA: TGTGCCAGCAGCTCCGGGACAGGGGACGGCTACACCTTC. It yields the protein CASSSGTGDGYTF.

The rearrangement links TRBV12-3 or TRBV12-4 to TRBJ1-2; no clear D. This CDR3 is built from 14 residues. Trimming took 5 bases from V and 2 from J, leaving 12 bases between them. CDR3 residues: CASSGWAENYGYTF. CDR3 DNA: TGTGCCAGCAGTGGATGGGCGGAAAACTATGGCTACACCTTC.

The V call is TRBV5-1, the J call TRBJ1-1, with D unclear. This CDR3 region has 15 residues. Germline V CDR1 and CDR2: SGHRS, YFSETQ. V lost 0 bases to trimming and J lost 1 base, with 10 bases between them. The CDR3 DNA is TGCGCCAGCAGCTTGGTAGAAATTAAGAACACTGAAGCTTTCTTT. Protein sequence: CASSLVEIKNTEAFF.

The chain is built from TRBV20-1 and TRBJ2-7; a weak D match, TRBD1 (5 bases). The CDR3 covers 15 residues. V lost 3 bases and J 2 bases, leaving 17 bases between the germline ends. The germline V gene encodes CDR1 DFQATT and CDR2 SNEGSKA (reference sequence). CDR3 sequence reads: CSARNLQDSTYEQYF. In DNA, the CDR3 is TGCAGTGCTAGGAATCTACAGGATTCAACCTACGAGCAGTACTTC.

V and J are TRBV20-1 and TRBJ2-1, with D perhaps TRBD2 (5 bases). The CDR3 spans 14 residues. CDR1 and CDR2 (germline): DFQATT, SNEGSKA (reference sequence). Trimming pared 0 bases from V and 2 bases from J, leaving 8 bases between. Here the CDR3 reads CSARDRGTYNEQFF. The CDR3 nucleotides are TGCAGTGCTAGAGATCGGGGAACCTACAATGAGCAGTTCTTC.

This clonotype was recorded only once. This chain connects TRBV6-1 to TRBJ1-5; maybe TRBD1 (6 bases). The CDR3 totals 18 residues. Trimming pared 6 bases from V and 0 bases from J, leaving 21 bases between. CDR1 and CDR2 from the germline V gene are MNHNS and SASEGT. CDR3 coding DNA: TGTGCCAGCAGCGGTTGGACAGAGGGGGGCTATAGCAATCAGCCCCAGCATTTT. It yields the protein CASSGWTEGGYSNQPQHF.

This chain joins TRBV28 and TRBJ2-1, with D perhaps TRBD1 (7 bases). The germline CDR1 and CDR2 sequences are MDHEN and SYDVKM. This CDR3 region has 19 residues. V lost 5 bases and J 0 bases, leaving 23 bases between the germline ends. CDR3 sequence reads: CASSPLKTGRFCSYNEQFF. CDR3 DNA: TGTGCCAGCAGTCCACTGAAGACAGGGAGGTTTTGCTCCTACAATGAGCAGTTCTTC.

As to this clonotype: A read error may account for a junction end that differs from germline. V is TRBV2 and J is TRBJ2-2, with D perhaps assigned TRBD1 or TRBD2 (6 bases each). Germline values: CDR1 SNHLY, CDR2 FYNNEI. The CDR3 is made up of 16 amino acids. The CDR3 DNA sequence: TGTGCCAGCAGCGAAGCGAACAGGGAGGACGCCGGGGAGCTGTTTTTT. Its protein product is CASSEANREDAGELFF.

CDR3 amino acids: CASSPGTNPTGELFF. In DNA, the CDR3 is TGTGCCAGCAGTCCAGGGACCAACCCCACCGGGGAGCTGTTTTTT. The J gene is TRBJ2-2, the V gene TRBV6-1; perhaps D is TRBD1 or TRBD2 (5 bases each). V was cut by 5 bases and J by 4 bases, with 14 bases left in between. This CDR3 has 15 amino acids. Germline V gives CDR1 MNHNS, CDR2 SASEGT.

This chain connects TRBV4-1 to TRBJ1-5, with D perhaps TRBD1 (5 bases). The germline V gene encodes CDR1 MGHRA and CDR2 YSYEKL. V was shortened by 0 bases and J by 4 bases, with 10 bases between the two germline ends. CDR3 length: 15 amino acids. Written as DNA, the CDR3 is TGCGCCAGCAGCCAAGATATCGGGGGGAATCAGCCCCAGCATTTT. Protein: CASSQDIGGNQPQHF.

The chain has TRBV9 and TRBJ2-7; tentatively, D is TRBD1 (6 bases). Germline lookup yields CDR1 SGDLS and CDR2 YYNGEE. The CDR3 is 15 residues long. The V and J ends lost 0 bases and 2 bases respectively, with 12 bases between them. The CDR3 region has the DNA TGTGCCAGCAGCGTAGACAGGGAATCTACCTACGAGCAGTACTTC. It yields the protein CASSVDRESTYEQYF.

The J gene is TRBJ2-1, the V gene TRBV5-4; D is undetermined. The V gene's germline CDR1 is SGHNT and CDR2 YYREEE (reference sequence). There are 15 residues in the CDR3. The V end lost 0 bases, the J end lost 0 bases, and 7 bases lay between the germline ends. CDR3 sequence (DNA): TGTGCCAGCAGCTTGGACGGAGACTCCTACAATGAGCAGTTCTTC. This encodes CASSLDGDSYNEQFF.

The chain couples TRBV4-1 to TRBJ2-7; 7 nucleotides align to TRBD2. CDR1 MGHRA and CDR2 YSYEKL come from the germline V gene. The V gene end was trimmed by 1 base and the J gene end by 10 bases; junction bases not matched to a gene: 10. The CDR3 extends over 14 amino acids. The CDR3 DNA reads TGCGCCAGCAGCCAAGGGGGTGCGGGAGAATCTCAGTACTTC. Its protein is CASSQGGAGESQYF.

This chain links TRBV29-1 with TRBJ1-2; D is possibly TRBD1 (5 bases). From germline, CDR1 is SQVTM and CDR2 ANQGSEA. The CDR3 has 19 residues. The V and J ends lost 3 bases and 5 bases respectively, with 31 bases between them. The CDR3 sequence: CSVDFLRSGRARDGYGYTF. Written as DNA, the CDR3 is TGCAGCGTTGACTTTCTTCGTAGCGGGAGGGCCAGGGATGGATATGGCTACACCTTC.

The J gene is TRBJ2-1, the V gene TRBV11-3; a possible D gene is TRBD2 (7 bases). Trimming took 5 bases from V and 2 from J, leaving 16 bases between them. CDR1 and CDR2 from the germline V gene are SGHNT and YENEEA. The CDR3 is 16 amino acids. CDR3 sequence (DNA): TGTGCCAGCAGCCCCAATAGGGGGGGGCCCTACAATGAGCAGTTCTTC. Translating gives CASSPNRGGPYNEQFF.